The sequence of this T cell receptor (beta chain) was determined in a study of breast tumors, draining lymph nodes, adjacent tissues. TCRdb passed the multiplex PCR reads through MiXCR, listing each CDR3 protein once. The profile covers more than 250,000 distinct CDR3 sequences, with around 30% appearing a single time and about 1.2% taken by the ten largest. Samples came from axillary lymph nodes draining the breast cancer. The source material was axillary lymph node tissue. The receptor comes from a female donor with breast cancer. Some clones in this sample may be carry-over from other donors' samples.

The CDR3 loop is CASSQAGVEQFF. CDR3 DNA sequence: TGTGCCAGCAGCCAAGCGGGAGTAGAGCAGTTCTTC. V is TRBV4-2 and J is TRBJ2-1; a weak D match, TRBD2 (6 bases). From germline, CDR1 is LGHNA and CDR2 YNFKEQ. Between the trimmed V and J ends, which lost 1 base and 10 bases, there was a span of 8 bases. The CDR3 runs to 12 residues.